This TCR beta chain was retrieved from a study of T-cell memory formation after mild COVID-19. This clonotype was observed a handful of times. Germline CDR1 reads SGHVS; CDR2 reads FQNEAQ. The CDR3 runs 16 residues. The V and J ends lost 5 bases and 0 bases respectively, with 11 bases between them. TCRdb called the 5' RACE reads again in MiXCR, with one record for every CDR3 protein. In the table there are some 450,000 distinct CDR3 sequences, around 17% of which are singletons. The rearrangement links TRBV7-8 to TRBJ2-6; D may be TRBD1 (7 bases). The source of this sequence is a man aged 18-30 years who had mild COVID-19 (a few samples of this study predate the infection). Cell type and time point are not known. The sequenced sample consisted of PBMCs or a T cell subset sorted from them (not recorded which). CDR3 coding DNA: TGTGCCAGCAGCGCGGGACAGTACTCTGGGGCCAACGTCCTGACTTTC. Translation gives CASSAGQYSGANVLTF.